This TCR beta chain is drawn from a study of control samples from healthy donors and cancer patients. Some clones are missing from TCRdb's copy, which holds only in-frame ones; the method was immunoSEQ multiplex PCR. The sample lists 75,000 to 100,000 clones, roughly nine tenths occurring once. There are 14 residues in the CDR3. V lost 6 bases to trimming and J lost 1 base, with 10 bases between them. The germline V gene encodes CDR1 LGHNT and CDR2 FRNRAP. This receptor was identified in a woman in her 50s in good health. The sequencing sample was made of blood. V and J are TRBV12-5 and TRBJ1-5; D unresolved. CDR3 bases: TGTGCTAGTGGCTCTGAGGGAAGCAATCAGCCCCAGCATTTT. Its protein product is CASGSEGSNQPQHF.